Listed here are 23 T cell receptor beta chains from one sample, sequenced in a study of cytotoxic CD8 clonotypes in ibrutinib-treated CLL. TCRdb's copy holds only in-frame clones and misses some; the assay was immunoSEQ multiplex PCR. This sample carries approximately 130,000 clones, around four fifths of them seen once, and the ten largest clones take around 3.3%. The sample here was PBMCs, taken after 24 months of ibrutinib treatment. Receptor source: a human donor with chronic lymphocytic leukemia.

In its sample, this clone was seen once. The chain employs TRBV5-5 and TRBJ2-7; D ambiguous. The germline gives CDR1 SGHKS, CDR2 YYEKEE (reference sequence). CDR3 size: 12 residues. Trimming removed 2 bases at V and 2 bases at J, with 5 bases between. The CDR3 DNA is TGTGCCAGCAGCTTACAAACCTACGAGCAGTACTTC. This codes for CASSLQTYEQYF.

The CDR3 DNA is TGTGCCAGCCTGGGGGGACAGAGGGGTCAGCCCCAGCATTTT. Amino acid sequence: CASLGGQRGQPQHF. This rearrangement joins TRBV2 to TRBJ1-5; TRBD1 agrees at 7 bases. In germline, CDR1 is SNHLY, CDR2 FYNNEI. V dropped 8 bases and J dropped 6; count of bases not matched to a gene: 10. This CDR3 region has 14 residues. Full variable domain (remainder filled in from reference TRBV2 and TRBJ1-5): EPEVTQTPSHQVTQMGQEVILRCVPISNHLYFYWYRQILGQKVEFLVSFYNNEISEKSEIFDDQFSVERPDGSNFTLKIRSTKLEDSAMYFCASLGGQRGQPQHFGDGTRLSIL.

CDR3 nucleotides: TGTGCCAGCTCACTCACTAGGGATGTTGAAAAACTGTTTTTT. This sequence encodes CASSLTRDVEKLFF. The chain links TRBV18 to TRBJ1-4; D remains unclear. V was trimmed by 4 bases and J by 7 bases, leaving 13 bases between them. The germline CDR1 and CDR2 sequences are KGHSH and LQKENI. CDR3 size: 14 residues.

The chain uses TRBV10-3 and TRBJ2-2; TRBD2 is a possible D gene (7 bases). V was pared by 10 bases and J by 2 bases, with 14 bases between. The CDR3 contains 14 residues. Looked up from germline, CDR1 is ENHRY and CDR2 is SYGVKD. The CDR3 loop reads CATRGGENTGELFF. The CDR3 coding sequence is TGTGCCACCAGAGGGGGGGAAAACACCGGGGAGCTGTTTTTT.

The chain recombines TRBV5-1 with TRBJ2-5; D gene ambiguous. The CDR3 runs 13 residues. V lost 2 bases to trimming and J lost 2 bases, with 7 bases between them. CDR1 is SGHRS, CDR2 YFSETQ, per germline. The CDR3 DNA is TGCGCCAGCAGCTTAGCATTGCAAGAGACCCAGTACTTC. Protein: CASSLALQETQYF.

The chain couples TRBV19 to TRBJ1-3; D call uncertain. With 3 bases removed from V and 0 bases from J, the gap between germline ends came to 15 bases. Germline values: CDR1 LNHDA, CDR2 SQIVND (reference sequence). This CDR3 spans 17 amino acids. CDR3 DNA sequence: TGTGCCAGTAGTATGTACGGCGGCTGGAGCTCTGGAAACACCATATATTTT. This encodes CASSMYGGWSSGNTIYF. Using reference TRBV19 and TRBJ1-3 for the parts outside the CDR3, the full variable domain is DGGITQSPKYLFRKEGQNVTLSCEQNLNHDAMYWYRQDPGQGLRLIYYSQIVNDFQKGDIAEGYSVSREKKESFPLTVTSAQKNPTAFYLCASSMYGGWSSGNTIYFGEGSWLTVV.

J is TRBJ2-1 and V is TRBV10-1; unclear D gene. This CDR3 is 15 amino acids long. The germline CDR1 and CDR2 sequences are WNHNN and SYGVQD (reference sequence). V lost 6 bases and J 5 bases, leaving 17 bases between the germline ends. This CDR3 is CASSPTEDDNNEQFF. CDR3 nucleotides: TGCGCCAGCAGCCCGACCGAGGACGATAACAATGAGCAGTTCTTC.

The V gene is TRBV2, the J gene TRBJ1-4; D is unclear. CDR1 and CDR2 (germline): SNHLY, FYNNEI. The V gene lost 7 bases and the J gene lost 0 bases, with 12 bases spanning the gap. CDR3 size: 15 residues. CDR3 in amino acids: CASKPTPATNEKLFF. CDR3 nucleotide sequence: TGTGCCAGCAAGCCGACGCCCGCAACTAATGAAAAACTGTTTTTT.

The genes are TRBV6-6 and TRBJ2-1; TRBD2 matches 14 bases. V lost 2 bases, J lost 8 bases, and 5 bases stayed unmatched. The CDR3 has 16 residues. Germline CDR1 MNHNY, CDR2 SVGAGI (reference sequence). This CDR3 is CASSYHRTSGGYEQFF. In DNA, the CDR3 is TGTGCCAGCAGTTACCACCGGACTAGCGGGGGGTATGAGCAGTTCTTC.

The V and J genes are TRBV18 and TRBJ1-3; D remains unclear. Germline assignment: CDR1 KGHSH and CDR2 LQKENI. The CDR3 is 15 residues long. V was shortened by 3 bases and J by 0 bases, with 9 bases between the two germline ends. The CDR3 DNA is TGTGCCAGCTCACCCGGGCCCGACTCTGGAAACACCATATATTTT. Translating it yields CASSPGPDSGNTIYF. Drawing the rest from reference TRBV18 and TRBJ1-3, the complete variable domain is NAGVMQNPRHLVRRRGQEARLRCSPMKGHSHVYWYRQLPEEGLKFMVYLQKENIIDESGMPKERFSAEFPKEGPSILRIQQVVRGDSAAYFCASSPGPDSGNTIYFGEGSWLTVV.

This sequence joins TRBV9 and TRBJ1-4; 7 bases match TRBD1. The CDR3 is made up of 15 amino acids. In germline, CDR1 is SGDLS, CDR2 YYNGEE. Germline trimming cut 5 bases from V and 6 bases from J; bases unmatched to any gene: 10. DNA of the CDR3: TGTGCCAGCAGTCTGCCCCGTGGACAGGATGAAAAACTGTTTTTT. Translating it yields CASSLPRGQDEKLFF.

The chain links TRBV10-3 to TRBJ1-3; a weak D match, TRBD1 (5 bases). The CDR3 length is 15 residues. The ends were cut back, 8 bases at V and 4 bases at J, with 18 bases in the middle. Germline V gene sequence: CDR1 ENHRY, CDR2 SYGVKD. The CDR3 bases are TGTGCCATCGGGGGAGGGGACCCTGGGGGAAACACCATATATTTT. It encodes CAIGGGDPGGNTIYF.

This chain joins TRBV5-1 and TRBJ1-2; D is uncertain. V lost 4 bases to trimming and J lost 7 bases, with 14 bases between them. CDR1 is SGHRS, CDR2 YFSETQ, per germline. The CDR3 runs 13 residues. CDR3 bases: TGCGCCAGCAGCGCCCCCGGGAAGACTGGCTACACCTTC. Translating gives CASSAPGKTGYTF.

The CDR3 loop is CASSLLQGAEKLFF. The CDR3 DNA reads TGCGCCAGCAGCTTGTTACAGGGAGCGGAAAAACTGTTTTTT. The chain uses TRBV5-1 and TRBJ1-4; a possible D gene is TRBD1 (6 bases). CDR1 SGHRS and CDR2 YFSETQ come from the germline V gene. This CDR3 has 14 amino acids. V was trimmed by 1 base and J by 8 bases, leaving 12 bases between them.

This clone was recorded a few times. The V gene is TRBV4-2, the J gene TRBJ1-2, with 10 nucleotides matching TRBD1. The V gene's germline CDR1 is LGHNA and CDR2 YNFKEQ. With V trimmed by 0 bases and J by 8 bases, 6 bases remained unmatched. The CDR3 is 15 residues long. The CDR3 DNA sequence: TGTGCCAGCAGCCAAGACAGGACAGGGGGGACGGGCTACACCTTC. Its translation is CASSQDRTGGTGYTF.

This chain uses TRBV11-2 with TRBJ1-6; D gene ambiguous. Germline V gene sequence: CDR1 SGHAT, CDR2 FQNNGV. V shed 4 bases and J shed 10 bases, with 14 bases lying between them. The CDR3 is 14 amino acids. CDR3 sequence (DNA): TGTGCCAGCAGCTCCCCCCCCGTAGGATCACCCCTCCACTTT. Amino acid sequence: CASSSPPVGSPLHF.

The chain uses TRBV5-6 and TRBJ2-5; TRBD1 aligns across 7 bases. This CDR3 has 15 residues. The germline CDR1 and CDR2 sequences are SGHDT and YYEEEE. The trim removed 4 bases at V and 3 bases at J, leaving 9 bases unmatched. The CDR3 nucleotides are TGTGCCAGCAGCACCAAGGGACAGTCCAAAGAGACCCAGTACTTC. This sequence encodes CASSTKGQSKETQYF.

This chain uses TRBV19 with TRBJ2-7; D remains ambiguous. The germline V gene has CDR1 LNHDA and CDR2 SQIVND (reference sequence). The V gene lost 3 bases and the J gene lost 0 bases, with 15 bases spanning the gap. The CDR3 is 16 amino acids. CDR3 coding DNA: TGTGCCAGTAGTATCGGTGTTACCGCTAGCTCCTACGAGCAGTACTTC. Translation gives CASSIGVTASSYEQYF.

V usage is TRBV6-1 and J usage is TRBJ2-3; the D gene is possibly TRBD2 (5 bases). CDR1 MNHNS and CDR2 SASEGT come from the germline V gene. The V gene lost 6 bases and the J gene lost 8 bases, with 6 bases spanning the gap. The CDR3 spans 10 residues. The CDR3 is CASRAATQYF. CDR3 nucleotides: TGTGCCAGCAGAGCGGCTACGCAGTATTTT.

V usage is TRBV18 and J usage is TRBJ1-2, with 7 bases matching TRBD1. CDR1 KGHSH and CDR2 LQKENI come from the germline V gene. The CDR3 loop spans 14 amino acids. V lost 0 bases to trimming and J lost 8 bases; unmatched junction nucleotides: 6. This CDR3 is CASSPPSGGQGYTF. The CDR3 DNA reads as TGTGCCAGCTCACCACCATCAGGGGGGCAAGGCTACACCTTC. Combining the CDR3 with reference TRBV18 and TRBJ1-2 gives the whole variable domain NAGVMQNPRHLVRRRGQEARLRCSPMKGHSHVYWYRQLPEEGLKFMVYLQKENIIDESGMPKERFSAEFPKEGPSILRIQQVVRGDSAAYFCASSPPSGGQGYTFGSGTRLTVV.

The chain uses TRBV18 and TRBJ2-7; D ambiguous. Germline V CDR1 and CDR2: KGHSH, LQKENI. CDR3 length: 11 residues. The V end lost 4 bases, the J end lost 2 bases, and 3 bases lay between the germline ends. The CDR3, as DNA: TGTGCCAGCTCACGGCCCTACGAGCAGTACTTC. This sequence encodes CASSRPYEQYF.

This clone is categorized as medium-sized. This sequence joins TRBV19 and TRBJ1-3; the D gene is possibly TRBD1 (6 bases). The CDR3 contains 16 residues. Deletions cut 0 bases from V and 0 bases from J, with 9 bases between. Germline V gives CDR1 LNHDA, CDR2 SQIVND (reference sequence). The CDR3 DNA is TGTGCCAGTAGTATAGAGACAGGATTCTCTGGAAACACCATATATTTT. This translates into CASSIETGFSGNTIYF. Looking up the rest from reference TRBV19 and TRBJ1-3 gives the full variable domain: DGGITQSPKYLFRKEGQNVTLSCEQNLNHDAMYWYRQDPGQGLRLIYYSQIVNDFQKGDIAEGYSVSREKKESFPLTVTSAQKNPTAFYLCASSIETGFSGNTIYFGEGSWLTVV.

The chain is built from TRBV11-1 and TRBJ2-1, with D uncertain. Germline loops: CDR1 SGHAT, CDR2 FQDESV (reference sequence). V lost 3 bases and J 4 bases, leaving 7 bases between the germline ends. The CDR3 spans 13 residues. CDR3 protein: CASSFSRYNEQFF. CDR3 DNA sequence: TGTGCCAGCAGCTTTAGTCGGTACAATGAGCAGTTCTTC.